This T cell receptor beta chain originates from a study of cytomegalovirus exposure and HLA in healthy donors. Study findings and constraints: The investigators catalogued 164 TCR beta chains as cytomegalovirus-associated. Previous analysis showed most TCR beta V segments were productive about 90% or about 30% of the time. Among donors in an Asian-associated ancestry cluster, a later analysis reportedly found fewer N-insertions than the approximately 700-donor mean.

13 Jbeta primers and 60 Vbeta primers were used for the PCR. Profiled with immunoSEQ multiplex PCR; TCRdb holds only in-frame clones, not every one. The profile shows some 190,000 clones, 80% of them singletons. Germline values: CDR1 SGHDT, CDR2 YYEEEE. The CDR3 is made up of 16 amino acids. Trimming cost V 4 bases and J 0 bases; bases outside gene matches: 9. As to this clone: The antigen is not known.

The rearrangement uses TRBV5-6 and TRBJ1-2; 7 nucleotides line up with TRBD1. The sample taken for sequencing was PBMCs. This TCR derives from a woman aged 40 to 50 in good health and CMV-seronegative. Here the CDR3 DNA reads TGTGCCAGCAGCGGATGGGACAGACCTTCTAACTATGGCTACACCTTC. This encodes CASSGWDRPSNYGYTF.